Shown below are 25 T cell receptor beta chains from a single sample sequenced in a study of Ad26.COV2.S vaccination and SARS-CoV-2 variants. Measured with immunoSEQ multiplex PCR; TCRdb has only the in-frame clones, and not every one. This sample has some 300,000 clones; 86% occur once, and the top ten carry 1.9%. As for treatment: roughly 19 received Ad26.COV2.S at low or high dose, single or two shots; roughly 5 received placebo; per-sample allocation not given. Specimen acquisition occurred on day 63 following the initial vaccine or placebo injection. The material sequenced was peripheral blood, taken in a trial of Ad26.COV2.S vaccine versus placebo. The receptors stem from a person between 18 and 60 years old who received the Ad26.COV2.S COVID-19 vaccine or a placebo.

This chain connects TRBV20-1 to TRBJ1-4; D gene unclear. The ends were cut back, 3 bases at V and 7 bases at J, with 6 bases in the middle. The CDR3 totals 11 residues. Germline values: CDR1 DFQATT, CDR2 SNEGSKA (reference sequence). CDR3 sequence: CSARIGEKLFF. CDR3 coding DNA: TGCAGTGCTAGGATCGGTGAAAAACTGTTTTTT.

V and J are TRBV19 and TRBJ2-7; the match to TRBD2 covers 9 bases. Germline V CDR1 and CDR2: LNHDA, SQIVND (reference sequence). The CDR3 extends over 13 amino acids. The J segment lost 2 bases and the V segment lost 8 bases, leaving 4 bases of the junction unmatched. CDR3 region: CASSASGTYEQYF. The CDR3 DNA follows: TGTGCCAGTTCCGCTAGCGGGACCTACGAGCAGTACTTC.

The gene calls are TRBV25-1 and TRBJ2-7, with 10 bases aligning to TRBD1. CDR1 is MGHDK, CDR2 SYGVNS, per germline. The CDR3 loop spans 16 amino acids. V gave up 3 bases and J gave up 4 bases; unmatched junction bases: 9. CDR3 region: CASSEEGDRGGYEQYF. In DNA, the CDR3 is TGTGCCAGCAGTGAGGAGGGGGACAGGGGAGGGTACGAGCAGTACTTC.

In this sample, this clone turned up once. The CDR3 spells CATSRGSPSGANVLTF. The CDR3 coding sequence is TGTGCCACCAGCAGAGGCAGTCCCTCTGGGGCCAACGTCCTGACTTTC. J is TRBJ2-6 and V is TRBV15; D remains ambiguous. Germline loops: CDR1 LNHNV, CDR2 YYDKDF (reference sequence). The CDR3 length is 16 residues. The V and J ends lost 1 base and 0 bases respectively, with 7 bases between them.

As DNA, the CDR3 is TGCGCCAGCAGCTTGGAACAGGGCACCGGGGAGCTGTTTTTT. Translating gives CASSLEQGTGELFF. The chain carries TRBV5-1 and TRBJ2-2, with D possibly TRBD1 on 6 matching bases. CDR1 and CDR2 (germline): SGHRS, YFSETQ. Trimming pared 0 bases from V and 4 bases from J, leaving 7 bases between. The CDR3 runs to 14 residues.

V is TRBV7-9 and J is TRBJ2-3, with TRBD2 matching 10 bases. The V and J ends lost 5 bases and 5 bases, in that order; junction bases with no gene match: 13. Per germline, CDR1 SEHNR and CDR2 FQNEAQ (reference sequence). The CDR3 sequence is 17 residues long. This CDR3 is CASSPRGQRGGGDTQYF. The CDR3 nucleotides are TGTGCCAGCAGCCCCCGTGGGCAGCGGGGGGGAGGAGATACGCAGTATTTT. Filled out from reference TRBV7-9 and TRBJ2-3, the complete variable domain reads DTGVSQNPRHKITKRGQNVTFRCDPISEHNRLYWYRQTLGQGPEFLTYFQNEAQLEKSRLLSDRFSAERPKGSFSTLEIQRTEQGDSAMYLCASSPRGQRGGGDTQYFGPGTRLTVL.

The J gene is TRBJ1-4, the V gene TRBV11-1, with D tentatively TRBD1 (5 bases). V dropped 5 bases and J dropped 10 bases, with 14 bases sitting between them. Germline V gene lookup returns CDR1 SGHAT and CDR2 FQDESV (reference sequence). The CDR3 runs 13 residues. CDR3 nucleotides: TGTGCCAGCAGCAATCTCGACAGCCGAAAACTGTTTTTT. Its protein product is CASSNLDSRKLFF.

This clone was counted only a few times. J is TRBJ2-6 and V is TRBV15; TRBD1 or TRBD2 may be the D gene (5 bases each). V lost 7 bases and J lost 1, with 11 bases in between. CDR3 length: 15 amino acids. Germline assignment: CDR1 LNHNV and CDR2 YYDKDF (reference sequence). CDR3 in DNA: TGTGCCACCACGGGACGCACATCTGGGGCCAACGTCCTGACTTTC. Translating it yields CATTGRTSGANVLTF. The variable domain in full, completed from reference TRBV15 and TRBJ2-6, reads DAMVIQNPRYQVTQFGKPVTLSCSQTLNHNVMYWYQQKSSQAPKLLFHYYDKDFNNEADTPDNFQSRRPNTSFCFLDIRSPGLGDTAMYLCATTGRTSGANVLTFGAGSRLTVL.

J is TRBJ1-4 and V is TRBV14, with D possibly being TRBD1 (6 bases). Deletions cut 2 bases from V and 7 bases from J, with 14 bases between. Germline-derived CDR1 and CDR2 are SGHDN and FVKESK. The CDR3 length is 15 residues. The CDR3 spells CASSQKGRGGEKLFF. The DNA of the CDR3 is TGTGCCAGCAGCCAAAAGGGCAGGGGTGGTGAAAAACTGTTTTTT.

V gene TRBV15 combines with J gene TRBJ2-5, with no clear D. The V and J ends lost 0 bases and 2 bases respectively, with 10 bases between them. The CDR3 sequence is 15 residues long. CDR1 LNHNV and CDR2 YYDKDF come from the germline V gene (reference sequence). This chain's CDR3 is CATSRELWVQETQYF. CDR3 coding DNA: TGTGCCACCAGCAGAGAGCTTTGGGTACAAGAGACCCAGTACTTC.

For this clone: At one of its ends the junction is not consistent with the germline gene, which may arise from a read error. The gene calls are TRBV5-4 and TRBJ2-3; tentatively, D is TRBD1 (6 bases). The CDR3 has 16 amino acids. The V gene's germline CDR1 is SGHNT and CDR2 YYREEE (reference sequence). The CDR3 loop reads CASSHSMKQGTDAQYF. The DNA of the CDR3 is TGTGCCAGCAGCCACTCGATGAAACAGGGAACAGATGCGCAGTATTTT.

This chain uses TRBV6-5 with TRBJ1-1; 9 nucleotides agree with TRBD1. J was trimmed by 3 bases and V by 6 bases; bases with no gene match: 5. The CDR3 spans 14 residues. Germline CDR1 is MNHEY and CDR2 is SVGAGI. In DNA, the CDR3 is TGTGCCAGCAGGGGTACAGGGGGCTACACTGAAGCTTTCTTT. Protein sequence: CASRGTGGYTEAFF.

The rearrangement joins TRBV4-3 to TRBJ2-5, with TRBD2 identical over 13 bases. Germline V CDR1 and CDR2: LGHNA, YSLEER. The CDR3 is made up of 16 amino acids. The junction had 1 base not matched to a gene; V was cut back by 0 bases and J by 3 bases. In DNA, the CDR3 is TGCGCCAGCAGCCAAGAACTAGCGGGGGGGAAAGAGACCCAGTACTTC. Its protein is CASSQELAGGKETQYF.

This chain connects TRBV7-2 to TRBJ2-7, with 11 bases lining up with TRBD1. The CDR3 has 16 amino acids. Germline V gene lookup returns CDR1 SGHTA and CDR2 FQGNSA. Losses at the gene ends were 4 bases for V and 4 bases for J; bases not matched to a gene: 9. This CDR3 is CASSYRPGQGDYEQYF. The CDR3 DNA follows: TGTGCCAGCAGCTATCGACCGGGACAGGGGGATTACGAGCAGTACTTC.

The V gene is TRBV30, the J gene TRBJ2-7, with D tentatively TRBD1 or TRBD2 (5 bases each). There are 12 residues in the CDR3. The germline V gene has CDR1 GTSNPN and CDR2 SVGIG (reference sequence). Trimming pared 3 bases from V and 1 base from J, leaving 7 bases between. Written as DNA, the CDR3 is TGTGCCTGGAGAGGGGAGTCCTACGAGCAGTACTTC. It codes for CAWRGESYEQYF.

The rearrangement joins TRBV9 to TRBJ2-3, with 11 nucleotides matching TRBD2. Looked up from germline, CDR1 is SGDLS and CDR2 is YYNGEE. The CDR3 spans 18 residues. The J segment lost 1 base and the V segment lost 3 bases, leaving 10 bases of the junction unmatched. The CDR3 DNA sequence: TGTGCCAGCAGCGCCTGGGGACCTAGCGGGGGGCGCACAGATACGCAGTATTTT. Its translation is CASSAWGPSGGRTDTQYF.

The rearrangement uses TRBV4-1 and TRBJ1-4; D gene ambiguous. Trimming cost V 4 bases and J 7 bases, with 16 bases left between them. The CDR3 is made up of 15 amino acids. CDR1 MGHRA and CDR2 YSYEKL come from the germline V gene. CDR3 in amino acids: CASSPVARGPEKLFF. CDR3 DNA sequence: TGCGCCAGCAGCCCGGTCGCTCGCGGGCCTGAAAAACTGTTTTTT.

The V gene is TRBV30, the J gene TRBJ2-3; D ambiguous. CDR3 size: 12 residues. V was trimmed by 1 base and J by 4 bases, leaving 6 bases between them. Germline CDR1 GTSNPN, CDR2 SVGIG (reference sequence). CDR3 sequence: CAWSEVPDTQYF. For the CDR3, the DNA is TGTGCCTGGAGTGAGGTACCAGATACGCAGTATTTT.

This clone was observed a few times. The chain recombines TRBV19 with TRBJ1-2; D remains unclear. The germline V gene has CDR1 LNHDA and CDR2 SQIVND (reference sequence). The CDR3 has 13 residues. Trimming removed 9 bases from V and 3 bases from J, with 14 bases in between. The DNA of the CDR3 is TGTGCCAGCCGACCAGAGACTTACTATGGCTACACCTTC. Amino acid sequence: CASRPETYYGYTF. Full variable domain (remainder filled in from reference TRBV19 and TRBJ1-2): DGGITQSPKYLFRKEGQNVTLSCEQNLNHDAMYWYRQDPGQGLRLIYYSQIVNDFQKGDIAEGYSVSREKKESFPLTVTSAQKNPTAFYLCASRPETYYGYTFGSGTRLTVV.

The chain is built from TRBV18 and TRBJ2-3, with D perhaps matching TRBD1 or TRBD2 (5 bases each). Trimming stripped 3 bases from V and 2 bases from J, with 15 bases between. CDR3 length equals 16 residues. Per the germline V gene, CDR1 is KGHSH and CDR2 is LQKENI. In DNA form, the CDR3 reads TGTGCCAGCTCACCCCGGGACCTCTCCTTCACAGATACGCAGTATTTT. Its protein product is CASSPRDLSFTDTQYF. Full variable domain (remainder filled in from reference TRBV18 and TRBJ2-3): NAGVMQNPRHLVRRRGQEARLRCSPMKGHSHVYWYRQLPEEGLKFMVYLQKENIIDESGMPKERFSAEFPKEGPSILRIQQVVRGDSAAYFCASSPRDLSFTDTQYFGPGTRLTVL.

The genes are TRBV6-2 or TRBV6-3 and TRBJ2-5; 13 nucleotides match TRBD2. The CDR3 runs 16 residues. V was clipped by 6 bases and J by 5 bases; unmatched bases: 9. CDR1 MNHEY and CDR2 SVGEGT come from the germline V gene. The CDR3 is CASSYTSGGDKETQYF. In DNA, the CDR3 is TGTGCCAGCAGCTATACTAGCGGGGGGGATAAGGAGACCCAGTACTTC.

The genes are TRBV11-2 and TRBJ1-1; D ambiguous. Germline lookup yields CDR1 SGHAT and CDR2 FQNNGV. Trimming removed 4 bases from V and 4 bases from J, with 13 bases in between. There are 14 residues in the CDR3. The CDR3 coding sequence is TGTGCCAGCAGCTCTGCGCTCTGGGGCACTGAAGCTTTCTTT. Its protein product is CASSSALWGTEAFF.

CDR3 protein: CSVAWSGEGTEAFF. DNA for the CDR3: TGCAGCGTTGCATGGTCTGGGGAGGGGACTGAAGCTTTCTTT. The chain recombines TRBV29-1 with TRBJ1-1, with TRBD1 as a possible D gene (5 bases). CDR3 length: 14 amino acids. Trimming left V 4 bases short and J 5 bases short, with 17 bases between. Looked up from germline, CDR1 is SQVTM and CDR2 is ANQGSEA.

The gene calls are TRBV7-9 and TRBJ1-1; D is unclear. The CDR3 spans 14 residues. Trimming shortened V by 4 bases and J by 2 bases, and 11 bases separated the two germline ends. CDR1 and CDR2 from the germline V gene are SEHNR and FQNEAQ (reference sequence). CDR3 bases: TGTGCCAGCAGCTCCTCCAGGTCTAACACTGAAGCTTTCTTT. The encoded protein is CASSSSRSNTEAFF.

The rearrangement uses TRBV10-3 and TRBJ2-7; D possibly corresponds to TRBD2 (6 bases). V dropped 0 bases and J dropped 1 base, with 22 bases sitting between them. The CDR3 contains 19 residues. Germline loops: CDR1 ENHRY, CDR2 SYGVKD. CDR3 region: CAISESGSNAGLLSYEQYF. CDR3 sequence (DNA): TGTGCCATCAGTGAGTCCGGAAGTAACGCGGGGCTGTTATCCTACGAGCAGTACTTC.